This T cell receptor (beta chain) is drawn from a study of a mutant IDH1 vaccine in newly diagnosed glioma. Study information: Patients began vaccination 4-6 weeks after radiotherapy alone, or with temozolomide cycles.

Repertoires were generated with immunoSEQ multiplex PCR, while TCRdb's copy carries only in-frame clones and drops some. The data show about 90,000 clones, nearly 90% seen once. Time point reported: week 47, end of study. In the vaccine, a single dose held 300 ug of the mutant IDH1 20-mer peptide, along with topical imiquimod. Patients underwent eight vaccinations, which took place in weeks 1, 3, 5, 7, 11, 15, 19 and 23. The donor cohort comprised cases of new WHO grade 3 or 4 IDH1-mutant, ATRX-lost astrocytoma. Germline assignment: CDR1 SNHLY and CDR2 FYNNEI. CDR3 length equals 13 residues. The V gene lost 7 bases and the J gene lost 0 bases, with 10 bases spanning the gap. In the case of this clone: What it binds is unknown.

This rearrangement joins TRBV2 to TRBJ2-7; D possibly uses TRBD1 or TRBD2 (5 bases each). The receptor's source is a woman in her fifties or sixties with glioma. Specimen: PBMCs, collected from a glioma patient whose treatment included an IDH1 peptide vaccine. The CDR3 here is CASKGRNSYEQYF. The CDR3 bases are TGTGCCAGCAAGGGACGGAACTCCTACGAGCAGTACTTC.